The T cell receptor (beta chain) under discussion was sequenced for a study of shared clonotypes between healthy human individuals. Germline-derived CDR1 and CDR2 are MNHNY and SVGAGI (reference sequence). V was clipped by 0 bases and J by 2 bases; unmatched bases: 7. The CDR3 consists of 16 residues. Data came from immunoSEQ multiplex PCR; TCRdb stores just in-frame clones and leaves some out. Here the sample spans about 1,900,000 clones, approximately 94% being singletons. As defined, naive CD8 cells were CD45RO-negative and positively selected for CCR7, with terminally differentiated effector memory CD45RA+ cells excluded.

The chain is built from TRBV6-6 and TRBJ2-7, with 7 positions matching TRBD2. This TCR derives from a man younger than 35 in good health. Sequences were obtained from naive CD8+ T cells sorted from blood. The DNA of the CDR3 is TGTGCCAGCAGTTACTCCAGATGGGGGGGAACCTACGAGCAGTACTTC. This sequence encodes CASSYSRWGGTYEQYF.